Listed below are T cell receptor beta chains from one sample, sequenced in a study of CD8+CD57+ T cells in acquired aplastic anemia. TCRdb reanalysed the reads using MiXCR and keeps one entry per CDR3 protein. There are about 400,000 distinct CDR3 sequences in the sample; under 80% occur only once, and approximately 3.9% lies in the top ten. Sequencing was performed on sorted CD4+, CD8+, or CD8+CD57+ T cells (not recorded which) from PBMCs. Every receptor here comes from a human donor in good health, serving as a control. CDR3s leave out the opening cysteine and the closing phenylalanine or tryptophan.

ASRSSGRLNSPLH TRBV19
AIPETYTQY TRBV10-3
ATSDPTSGGDVGELF TRBV24-1
ASSLPASPYNSPLH TRBV5-5
ATSRDGGHEQF TRBV15
AISDREAETQY TRBV10-3
ASSPGQNSGNTIY TRBV11-2
ASSLGFPVSHEA TRBV7-2
ASSLGGGLDTQY TRBV7-3
ATSDPERGAYAQY TRBV24-1